The clone carrying this TCR beta chain was seen a single time. One junction end disagrees with the germline gene, perhaps due to a read error. The data were taken from a study of OX40 agonist ivuxolimab in advanced cancers. Background on the study: The mean age was approximately 60 years, ranging from about 20 to 90, with 65% to 90% of participants male.

The CDR3 is 13 residues long. CDR1 and CDR2 (germline): MNHEY, SVGAGI. The data were produced by immunoSEQ multiplex PCR, yet TCRdb's version contains in-frame clones alone and is incomplete. The sample has some 61,000 clones; 90% are singletons. Sequencing was performed on CD4+ or CD8+ T cells sorted from blood, taken in a trial of the OX40 agonist ivuxolimab. This receptor was taken from an adult with an advanced solid tumor such as melanoma, head and neck, liver or kidney cancer. The rearrangement joins TRBV6-5 to TRBJ1-2, with no clear D. For the CDR3, the DNA is TGTGCCAGCAGTTACAAGGCCTCCTATGGCTACGCCTTC. It encodes CASSYKASYGYAF.